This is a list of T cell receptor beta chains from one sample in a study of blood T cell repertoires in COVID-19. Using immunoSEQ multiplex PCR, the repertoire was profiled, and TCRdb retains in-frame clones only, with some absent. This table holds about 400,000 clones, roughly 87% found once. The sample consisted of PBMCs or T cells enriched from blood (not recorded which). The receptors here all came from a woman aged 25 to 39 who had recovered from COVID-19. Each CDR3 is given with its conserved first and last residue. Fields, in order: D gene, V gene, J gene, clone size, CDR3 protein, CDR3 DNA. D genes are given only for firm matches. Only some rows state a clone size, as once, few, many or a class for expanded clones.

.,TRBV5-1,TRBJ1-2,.,CASQPQVSSYGYTF,TGCGCCAGTCAACCACAGGTATCTAGCTATGGCTACACCTTC
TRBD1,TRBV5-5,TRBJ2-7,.,CASSVGQGVMAYEQYF,TGTGCCAGCAGCGTCGGACAGGGGGTGATGGCCTACGAGCAGTACTTC
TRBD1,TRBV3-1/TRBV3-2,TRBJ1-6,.,CASSQEGTGGGGSPLHF,TGTGCCAGCAGCCAAGAGGGGACAGGGGGCGGTGGATCACCCCTCCACTTT
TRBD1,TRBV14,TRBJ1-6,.,CASSQEKGTALNSPLHF,TGTGCCAGCAGCCAAGAAAAAGGGACAGCATTAAATTCACCCCTCCACTTT
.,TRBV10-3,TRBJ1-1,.,CAIRAAEGRGNTEAFF,TGTGCCATCAGGGCGGCGGAGGGACGGGGGAACACTGAAGCTTTCTTT
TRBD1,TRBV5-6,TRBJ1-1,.,CASRDRGLGTEAFF,TGTGCCAGCAGGGACAGGGGTTTGGGCACTGAAGCTTTCTTT
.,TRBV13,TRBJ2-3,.,CASSLGGLKVDTQYF,TGTGCCAGCAGCTTAGGTGGACTTAAAGTGGATACGCAGTATTTT
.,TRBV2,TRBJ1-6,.,CASSEGGGSPLHF,TGTGCCAGCAGTGAAGGGGGCGGATCACCCCTCCACTTT
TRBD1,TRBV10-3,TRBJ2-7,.,CAISERQGADEQYF,TGTGCCATCAGTGAAAGGCAGGGGGCAGACGAGCAGTACTTC
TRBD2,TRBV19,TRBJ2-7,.,CASSIVTSGTYEQYF,TGTGCCAGTAGTATAGTGACTAGCGGCACCTACGAGCAGTACTTC
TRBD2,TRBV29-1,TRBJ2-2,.,CSAYGLAGVPGELFF,TGCAGCGCCTACGGACTAGCGGGAGTACCGGGGGAGCTGTTTTTT
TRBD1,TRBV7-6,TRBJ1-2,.,CASSLVGGQGAYYGYTF,TGTGCCAGCAGCTTAGTAGGGGGACAGGGGGCGTACTATGGCTACACCTTC
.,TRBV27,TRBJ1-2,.,CASSLSPRVAYGYTF,TGTGCCAGCAGTTTATCCCCCAGGGTAGCCTATGGCTACACCTTC
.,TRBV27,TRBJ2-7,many,CASSAADRLKNEQYF,TGTGCCAGCAGTGCGGCTGACAGGTTGAAAAACGAGCAGTACTTC
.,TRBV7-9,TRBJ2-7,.,CASRGTGTYPYEQYF,TGTGCCAGCAGGGGTACCGGGACATACCCCTACGAGCAGTACTTC
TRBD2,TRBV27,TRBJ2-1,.,CASSLLSQTGTSGRIYNEQFF,TGTGCCAGCAGTTTACTTTCCCAGACAGGGACCAGCGGGAGGATTTACAATGAGCAGTTCTTC
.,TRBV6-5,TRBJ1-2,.,CASSSLLGHVYGYTF,TGTGCCAGCAGTTCCCTCCTGGGACACGTCTATGGCTACACCTTC
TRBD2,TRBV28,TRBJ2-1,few,CASSFPPSGRADEQFF,TGTGCCAGCAGTTTTCCCCCTAGCGGGAGGGCGGATGAGCAGTTCTTC
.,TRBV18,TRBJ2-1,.,CASSPAGEQFF,TGTGCCAGCTCACCGGCGGGGGAGCAGTTCTTC
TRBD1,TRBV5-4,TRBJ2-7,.,CASSLAQGQGSYEQYF,TGTGCCAGCAGCTTGGCTCAGGGACAGGGCTCCTACGAGCAGTACTTC
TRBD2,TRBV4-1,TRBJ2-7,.,CASSQGGRGAGGLYEQYF,TGCGCCAGCAGCCAAGGCGGGAGAGGAGCGGGAGGGTTGTACGAGCAGTACTTC
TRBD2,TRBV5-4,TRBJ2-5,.,CASSPRVGREETQYF,TGTGCCAGCAGCCCCCGAGTAGGGAGGGAAGAGACCCAGTACTTC
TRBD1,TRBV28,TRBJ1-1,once,CASSPPGQGGTEAFF,TGTGCCAGCAGCCCACCGGGACAGGGGGGGACTGAAGCTTTCTTT
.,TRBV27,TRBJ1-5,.,CASSGQNSNQPQHF,TGTGCCAGCAGTGGACAAAATAGCAATCAGCCCCAGCATTTT
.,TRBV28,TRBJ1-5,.,CASSSTTDYSNQPQHF,TGTGCCAGCAGTTCTACAACAGATTATAGCAATCAGCCCCAGCATTTT
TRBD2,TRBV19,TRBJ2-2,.,CASSIIAGGYTGELFF,TGTGCCAGTAGTATTATTGCGGGAGGCTACACCGGGGAGCTGTTTTTT
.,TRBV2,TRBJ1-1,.,CASILTAYLNTEAFF,TGTGCCAGCATTCTCACAGCCTACCTGAACACTGAAGCTTTCTTT
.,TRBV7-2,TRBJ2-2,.,CASSLVQVNTGELFF,TGTGCCAGCAGCTTAGTGCAGGTGAACACCGGGGAGCTGTTTTTT
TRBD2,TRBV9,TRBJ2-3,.,CASSVRAGGSTDTQYF,TGTGCCAGCAGCGTAAGAGCGGGAGGGAGCACAGATACGCAGTATTTT
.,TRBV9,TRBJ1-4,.,CASSVDEGPNEKLFF,TGTGCCAGCAGCGTAGATGAGGGCCCTAATGAAAAACTGTTTTTT
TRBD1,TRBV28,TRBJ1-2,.,CASSIGQGQYGYTF,TGTGCCAGCAGTATCGGACAGGGCCAGTATGGCTACACCTTC
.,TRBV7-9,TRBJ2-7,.,CASSYLGDTSLMDEQYF,TGTGCCAGCAGCTACTTAGGGGATACCTCGTTAATGGACGAGCAGTACTTC
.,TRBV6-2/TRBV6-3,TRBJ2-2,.,CASSYSAHTNTGELFF,TGTGCCAGCAGTTACTCGGCTCACACGAACACCGGGGAGCTGTTTTTT